The table lists the clone carrying this T cell receptor beta chain with a few counts. Study processing details: It was from reference gene primer amplification that nucleated cell counts were estimated. Data came from immunoSEQ multiplex PCR; TCRdb stores just in-frame clones and leaves some out. The V and J calls and the clone size are those of that table, but D and trimming were determined from the DNA. The sample contains about 100,000 clones, around 83% of which appear only once. These data come from a study of blood T cell repertoires in COVID-19. Across the study: Acute and convalescent COVID-19 specimens originated in the United States, Italy and Spain. The cDNA or gDNA used as material had been derived from T cells, B-cell-depleted T cells, or PBMCs.

The V and J ends lost 5 bases and 6 bases, in that order; junction bases with no gene match: 7. This CDR3 contains 15 residues. Germline values: CDR1 MNHEY, CDR2 SVGAGI. The source material was peripheral blood. The gene calls are TRBV6-5 and TRBJ1-5; 10 positions match TRBD1. The source of this sequence is a human donor in a cohort sampled during active COVID-19. The CDR3 nucleotides are TGTGCCAGCAGTCCGACAGGGGGCGTTGGTCAGCCCCAGCATTTT. It translates to CASSPTGGVGQPQHF.